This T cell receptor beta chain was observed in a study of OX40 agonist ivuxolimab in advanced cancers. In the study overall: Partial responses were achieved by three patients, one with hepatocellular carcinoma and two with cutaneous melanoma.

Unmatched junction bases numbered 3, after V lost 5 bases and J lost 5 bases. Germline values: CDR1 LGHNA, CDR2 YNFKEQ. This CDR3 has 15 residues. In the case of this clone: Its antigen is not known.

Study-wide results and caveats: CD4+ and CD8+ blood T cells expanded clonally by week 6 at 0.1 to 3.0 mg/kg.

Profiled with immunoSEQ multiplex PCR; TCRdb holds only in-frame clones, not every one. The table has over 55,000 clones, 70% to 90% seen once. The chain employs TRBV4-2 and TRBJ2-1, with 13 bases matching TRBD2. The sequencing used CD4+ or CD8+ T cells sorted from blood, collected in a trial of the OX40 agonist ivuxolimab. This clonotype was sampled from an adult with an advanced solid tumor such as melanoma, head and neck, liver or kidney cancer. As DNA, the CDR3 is TGTGCCAGCAGCGGCGGGACTAGCGGGAACAATGAGCAGTTCTTC. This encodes CASSGGTSGNNEQFF.